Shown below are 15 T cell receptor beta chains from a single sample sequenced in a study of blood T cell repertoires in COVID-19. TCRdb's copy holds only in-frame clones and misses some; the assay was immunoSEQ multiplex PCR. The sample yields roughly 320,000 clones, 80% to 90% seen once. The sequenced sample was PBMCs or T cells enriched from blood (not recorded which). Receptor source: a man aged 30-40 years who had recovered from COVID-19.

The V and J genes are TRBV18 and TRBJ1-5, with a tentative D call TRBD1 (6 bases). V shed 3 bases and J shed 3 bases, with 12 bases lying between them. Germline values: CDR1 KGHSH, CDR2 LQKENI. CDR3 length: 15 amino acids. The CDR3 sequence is CASSPTGLNNQPQHF. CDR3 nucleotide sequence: TGTGCCAGCTCACCCACAGGGCTAAACAATCAGCCCCAGCATTTT.

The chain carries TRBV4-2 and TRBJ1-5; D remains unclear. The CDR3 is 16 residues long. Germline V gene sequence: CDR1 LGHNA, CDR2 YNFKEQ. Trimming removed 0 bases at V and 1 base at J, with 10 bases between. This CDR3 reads CASSQEGGHSNQPQHF. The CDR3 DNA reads TGTGCCAGCAGCCAAGAAGGAGGGCACAGCAATCAGCCCCAGCATTTT.

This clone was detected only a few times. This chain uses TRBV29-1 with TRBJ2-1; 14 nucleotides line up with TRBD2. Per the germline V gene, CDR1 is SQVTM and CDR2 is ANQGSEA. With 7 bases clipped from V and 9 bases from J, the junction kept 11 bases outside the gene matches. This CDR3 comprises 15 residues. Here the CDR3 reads CSGGPGLAGASEQFF. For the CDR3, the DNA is TGCAGCGGGGGACCGGGACTAGCGGGAGCAAGTGAGCAGTTCTTC.

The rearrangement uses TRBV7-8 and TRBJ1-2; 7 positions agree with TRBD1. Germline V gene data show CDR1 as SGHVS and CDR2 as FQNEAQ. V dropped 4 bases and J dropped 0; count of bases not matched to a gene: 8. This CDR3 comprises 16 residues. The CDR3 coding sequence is TGTGCCAGCAGCTCCCTGAGGGGACAGACTAACTATGGCTACACCTTC. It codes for CASSSLRGQTNYGYTF.

The CDR3 protein is CAWSVHRTTGGYEQYF. In DNA, the CDR3 is TGTGCCTGGAGTGTACATCGGACTACTGGGGGCTACGAGCAGTACTTC. The chain is built from TRBV30 and TRBJ2-7, with D possibly TRBD2 on 6 matching bases. Trimming removed 0 bases from V and 3 bases from J, with 18 bases in between. The CDR3 is made up of 16 amino acids. Germline lookup yields CDR1 GTSNPN and CDR2 SVGIG (reference sequence).

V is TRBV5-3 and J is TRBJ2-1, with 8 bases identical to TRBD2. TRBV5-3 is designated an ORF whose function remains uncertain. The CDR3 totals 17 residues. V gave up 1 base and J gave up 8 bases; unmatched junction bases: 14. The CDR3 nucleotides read TGTGCCAGAAGCTTGAGCTGCGGGCGGGAGGCGGGCGATGAGCAGTTCTTC. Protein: CARSLSCGREAGDEQFF.

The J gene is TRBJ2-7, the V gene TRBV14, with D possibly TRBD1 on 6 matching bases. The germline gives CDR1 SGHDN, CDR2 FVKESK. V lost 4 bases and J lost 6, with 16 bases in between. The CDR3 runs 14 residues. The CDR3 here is CASSLTGSLLEQYF. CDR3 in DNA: TGTGCCAGCAGCCTCACAGGGTCTTTGCTCGAGCAGTACTTC.

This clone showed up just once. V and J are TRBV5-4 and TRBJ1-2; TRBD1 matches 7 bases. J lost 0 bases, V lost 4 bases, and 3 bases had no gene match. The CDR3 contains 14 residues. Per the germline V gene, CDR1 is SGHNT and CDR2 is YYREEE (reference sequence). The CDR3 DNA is TGTGCCAGCAGCGCGACAGGGACTAACTATGGCTACACCTTC. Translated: CASSATGTNYGYTF.

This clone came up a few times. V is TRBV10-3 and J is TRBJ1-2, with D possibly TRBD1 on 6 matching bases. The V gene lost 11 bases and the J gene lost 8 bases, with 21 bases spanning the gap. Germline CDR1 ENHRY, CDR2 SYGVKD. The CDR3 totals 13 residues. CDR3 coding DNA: TGTGCCCTCCGGGACAACCAAAATATCGGCTACACCTTC. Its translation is CALRDNQNIGYTF.

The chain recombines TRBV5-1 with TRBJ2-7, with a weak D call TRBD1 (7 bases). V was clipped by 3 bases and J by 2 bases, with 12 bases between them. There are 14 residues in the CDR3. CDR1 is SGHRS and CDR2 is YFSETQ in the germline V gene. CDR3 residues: CASSWGGTAYEQYF. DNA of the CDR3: TGCGCCAGCAGCTGGGGCGGGACAGCCTACGAGCAGTACTTC.

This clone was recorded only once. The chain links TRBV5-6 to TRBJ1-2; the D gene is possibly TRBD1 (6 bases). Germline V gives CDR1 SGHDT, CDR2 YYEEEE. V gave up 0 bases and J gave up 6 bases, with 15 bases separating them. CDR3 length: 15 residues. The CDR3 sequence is CASSLGITGRDGYTF. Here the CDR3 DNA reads TGTGCCAGCAGCTTGGGGATTACAGGGCGGGATGGCTACACCTTC.

CDR3 sequence (DNA): TGTGCCAGCAGGGCTAGCGAATACGAGCAGTACTTC. Translated, it gives CASRASEYEQYF. The chain recombines TRBV3-1 (or the pseudogene TRBV3-2) with TRBJ2-7, with D possibly matching TRBD2 (6 bases). The V gene's germline CDR1 is LGHDT and CDR2 YNNKEL (reference sequence). CDR3 length: 12 residues. V was cut by 6 bases and J by 4 bases, with 10 bases left in between.

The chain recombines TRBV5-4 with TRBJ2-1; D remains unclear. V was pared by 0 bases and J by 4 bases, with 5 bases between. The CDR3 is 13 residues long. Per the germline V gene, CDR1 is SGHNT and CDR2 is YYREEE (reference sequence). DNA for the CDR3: TGTGCCAGCAGCTTGGGAGCATACAATGAGCAGTTCTTC. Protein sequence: CASSLGAYNEQFF.

The chain's CDR3 is CSASYQGSSTDTQYF. The CDR3, as DNA: TGCAGTGCTAGTTATCAGGGTTCTAGCACAGATACGCAGTATTTT. The chain is built from TRBV20-1 and TRBJ2-3; possibly TRBD1 for D (5 bases). Trimming left V 3 bases short and J 0 bases short, with 13 bases between. The CDR3 contains 15 residues. From germline, CDR1 is DFQATT and CDR2 SNEGSKA (reference sequence).

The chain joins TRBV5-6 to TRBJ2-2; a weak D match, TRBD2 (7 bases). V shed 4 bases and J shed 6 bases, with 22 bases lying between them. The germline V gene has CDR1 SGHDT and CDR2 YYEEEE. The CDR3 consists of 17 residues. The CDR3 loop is CASSPDAGAGVSGELFF. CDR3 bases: TGTGCCAGCAGCCCGGACGCGGGGGCGGGAGTTTCCGGGGAGCTGTTTTTT. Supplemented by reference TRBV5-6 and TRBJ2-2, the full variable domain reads DAGVTQSPTHLIKTRGQQVTLRCSPKSGHDTVSWYQQALGQGPQFIFQYYEEEERQRGNFPDRFSGHQFPNYSSELNVNALLLGDSALYLCASSPDAGAGVSGELFFGEGSRLTVL.